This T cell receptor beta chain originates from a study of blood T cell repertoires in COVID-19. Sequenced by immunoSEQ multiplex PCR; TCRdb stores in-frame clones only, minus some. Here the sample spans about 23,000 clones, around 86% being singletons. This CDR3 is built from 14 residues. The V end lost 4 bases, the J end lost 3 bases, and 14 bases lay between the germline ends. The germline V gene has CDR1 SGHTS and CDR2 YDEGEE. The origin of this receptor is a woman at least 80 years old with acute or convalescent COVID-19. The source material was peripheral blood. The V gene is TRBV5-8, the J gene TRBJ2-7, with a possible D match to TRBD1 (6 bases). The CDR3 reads CASSGWTEGYEQYF. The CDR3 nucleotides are TGTGCCAGCAGCGGATGGACAGAGGGCTACGAGCAGTACTTC.